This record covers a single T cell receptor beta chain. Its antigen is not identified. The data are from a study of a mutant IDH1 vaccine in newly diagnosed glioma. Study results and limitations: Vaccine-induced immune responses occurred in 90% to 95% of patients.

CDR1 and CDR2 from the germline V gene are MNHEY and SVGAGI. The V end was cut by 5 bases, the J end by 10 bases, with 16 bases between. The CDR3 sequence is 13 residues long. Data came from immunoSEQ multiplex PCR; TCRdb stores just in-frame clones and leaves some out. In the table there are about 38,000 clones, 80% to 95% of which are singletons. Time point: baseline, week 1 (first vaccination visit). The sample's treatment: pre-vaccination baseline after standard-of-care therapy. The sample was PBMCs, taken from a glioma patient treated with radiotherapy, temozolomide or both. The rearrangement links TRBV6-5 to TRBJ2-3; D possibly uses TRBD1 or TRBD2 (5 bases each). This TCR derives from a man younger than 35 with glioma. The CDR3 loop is CASSSSGTLAQYF. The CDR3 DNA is TGTGCCAGCAGTAGTTCCGGGACCCTGGCGCAGTATTTT.